This passage covers 22 T cell receptor beta chains from one sample sequenced in a study of T cells in Graves' hyperthyroidism and ophthalmopathy. Amplification yielded TCR beta CDR3 regions, with RNA transcripts as the source. First-round RT-PCR targeting the TCR CDR3 was performed with the HTBI primer set. TCRdb processed the multiplex PCR reads anew with MiXCR; each CDR3 protein has one entry. This table has 250,000 to 350,000 distinct CDR3 sequences, 16% appearing once. The sample was blood. These receptors were taken from a man aged 25-40 years with Graves' hyperthyroidism.

The table lists this clonotype with many counts. This chain connects TRBV2 to TRBJ2-7; D not certain. Looked up from germline, CDR1 is SNHLY and CDR2 is FYNNEI. Trimming removed 4 bases at V and 0 bases at J, with 13 bases between. This CDR3 has 15 residues. CDR3 nucleotide sequence: TGTGCCAGCAGTGCCAAGGTATGGGGCTCCTACGAGCAGTACTTC. Protein product: CASSAKVWGSYEQYF.

The chain carries TRBV24-1 and TRBJ2-7; D is unresolved. This CDR3 is 14 amino acids long. V gave up 2 bases and J gave up 2 bases, with 9 bases separating them. Germline loops: CDR1 KGHDR, CDR2 SFDVKD. The CDR3 protein is CATSDSRETYEQYF. The CDR3 coding sequence is TGTGCCACCAGTGATTCTCGCGAGACCTACGAGCAGTACTTC.

This clonotype was counted ten times or more. The J gene is TRBJ2-7, the V gene TRBV20-1, with 14 bases aligning to TRBD2. V was clipped by 0 bases and J by 3 bases; unmatched bases: 4. The CDR3 length is 16 residues. The V gene's germline CDR1 is DFQATT and CDR2 SNEGSKA (reference sequence). The CDR3 is CSARDSGTSGGYEQYF. The DNA for the CDR3 is TGCAGTGCTAGAGACTCCGGGACTAGCGGGGGCTACGAGCAGTACTTC.

Remarks on this clonotype: A read error may explain this, as a much larger clone is one base away. The chain is built from TRBV6-1 and TRBJ1-3; weak D call: TRBD1 (6 bases). CDR3 length equals 12 residues. Looked up from germline, CDR1 is MNHNS and CDR2 is SASEGT. The ends were cut back, 11 bases at V and 8 bases at J, with 16 bases in the middle. The CDR3 DNA follows: TGTGCCTGGGGGGCGGGGACGGACACCATATATTTT. Its protein is CAWGAGTDTIYF.

The chain couples TRBV12-3 or TRBV12-4 to TRBJ2-7; perhaps TRBD2 as D (5 bases). The CDR3 totals 14 residues. Trimming took off 2 bases at V and 7 bases at J, with 15 bases between the two ends. CDR3 sequence reads: CASSLFGPPGEQYF. CDR3 sequence (DNA): TGTGCCAGCAGTTTATTTGGACCACCGGGGGAGCAGTACTTC.

In this sample, this clonotype turned up many times. This chain uses TRBV5-1 with TRBJ1-1; possible D gene TRBD1, 5 bases. Trimming stripped 1 base from V and 0 bases from J, with 13 bases between. Germline V gene lookup returns CDR1 SGHRS and CDR2 YFSETQ. The CDR3 contains 16 residues. CDR3 DNA: TGCGCCAGCAGCTTGATTCGGGGGAAAATGAACACTGAAGCTTTCTTT. The encoded protein is CASSLIRGKMNTEAFF. The whole variable domain, filled in from reference TRBV5-1 and TRBJ1-1, reads KAGVTQTPRYLIKTRGQQVTLSCSPISGHRSVSWYQQTPGQGLQFLFEYFSETQRNKGNFPGRFSGRQFSNSRSEMNVSTLELGDSALYLCASSLIRGKMNTEAFFGQGTRLTVV.

This clonotype was counted many times. The V and J genes are TRBV30 and TRBJ2-2, with D hard to call. Germline lookup yields CDR1 GTSNPN and CDR2 SVGIG (reference sequence). V was clipped by 1 base and J by 7 bases, with 10 bases between them. The CDR3 extends over 13 amino acids. CDR3 coding DNA: TGTGCCTGGAGTGACACTACTGGCGGGGAGCTGTTTTTT. Its protein product is CAWSDTTGGELFF.

The CDR3 coding sequence is TGTGCCAGCAGCGTAGCCCCTGGGGCGGGAGAGTCCTACGAGCAGTACTTC. Translated, it gives CASSVAPGAGESYEQYF. The V gene is TRBV9, the J gene TRBJ2-7; 7 bases agree with TRBD2. The CDR3 is made up of 17 amino acids. Germline assignment: CDR1 SGDLS and CDR2 YYNGEE. V lost 0 bases, J lost 1 base, and 10 bases stayed unmatched.

In its sample, this clonotype was seen a few times. The CDR3 DNA is TGCAGCGTTGTCCTAGCGGGAGGGCCTGATACGCAGTATTTT. Translating gives CSVVLAGGPDTQYF. The chain employs TRBV29-1 and TRBJ2-3, with 12 bases matching TRBD2. The CDR3 is made up of 14 amino acids. Germline CDR1 reads SQVTM; CDR2 reads ANQGSEA. J lost 6 bases, V lost 4 bases, and 5 bases had no gene match.

This sequence joins TRBV6-1 and TRBJ2-1; TRBD1 matches 8 bases. Germline V gene sequence: CDR1 MNHNS, CDR2 SASEGT. The V segment lost 6 bases and the J segment 5 bases; nucleotides outside the gene matches: 15. The CDR3 consists of 17 residues. The CDR3 nucleotides are TGTGCCAGCAGCAAAACCTCGGGGACAGGTGGGGACAATGAGCAGTTCTTC. Translated: CASSKTSGTGGDNEQFF.

This clonotype was counted ten times or more. The chain uses TRBV5-1 and TRBJ1-2; no definite D call. Trimming took 2 bases from V and 2 from J, leaving 10 bases between them. Germline CDR1 SGHRS, CDR2 YFSETQ. The CDR3 is 14 residues long. CDR3 in DNA: TGCGCCAGCAGCTTACAGCTCTCCAACTATGGCTACACCTTC. This encodes CASSLQLSNYGYTF.

The table lists this clonotype with many counts. The chain recombines TRBV3-1 with TRBJ2-7; D is ambiguous. Trimming left V 1 base short and J 7 bases short, with 8 bases between. From germline, CDR1 is LGHDT and CDR2 YNNKEL (reference sequence). This CDR3 comprises 12 residues. The CDR3 is CASSQVFPEQYF. CDR3 bases: TGTGCCAGCAGCCAAGTGTTTCCTGAGCAGTACTTC.

Ten or more counts support this clonotype. The chain combines TRBV7-9 with TRBJ1-1; D is perhaps TRBD1 (6 bases). Deletions cut 8 bases from V and 3 bases from J, with 13 bases between. Looked up from germline, CDR1 is SEHNR and CDR2 is FQNEAQ (reference sequence). The CDR3 is 13 residues long. The CDR3 DNA reads as TGTGCCAGCGCTGAGGGGGGCGACACTGAAGCTTTCTTT. Its protein is CASAEGGDTEAFF.

This clonotype was detected many times. This rearrangement joins TRBV24-1 to TRBJ2-7, with no clear D. The CDR3 covers 12 residues. CDR1 KGHDR and CDR2 SFDVKD come from the germline V gene. Trimming took 4 bases from V and 4 from J, leaving 7 bases between them. For the CDR3, the DNA is TGTGCCACCAGTGACACCCATTACGAGCAGTACTTC. This sequence encodes CATSDTHYEQYF.

V gene TRBV10-1 combines with J gene TRBJ2-3, with D possibly being TRBD1 (5 bases). Trimming cost V 6 bases and J 5 bases, with 9 bases left between them. Germline lookup yields CDR1 WNHNN and CDR2 SYGVQD (reference sequence). CDR3 length equals 12 residues. CDR3 nucleotide sequence: TGCGCCAGCAGCAGGGTTCTAGATACGCAGTATTTT. It encodes CASSRVLDTQYF.

The chain carries TRBV19 and TRBJ1-4; D unresolved. CDR1 and CDR2 (germline): LNHDA, SQIVND (reference sequence). The CDR3 is 14 amino acids. Trimming stripped 3 bases from V and 8 bases from J, with 13 bases between. In DNA form, the CDR3 reads TGTGCCAGTAGTATCAACCGGGATGTGGAAAAACTGTTTTTT. It encodes CASSINRDVEKLFF.

This clonotype was seen repeatedly, ten times or more. The V and J genes are TRBV5-1 and TRBJ1-6; a possible D gene is TRBD1 (5 bases). The CDR3 has 14 residues. V was trimmed by 4 bases and J by 14 bases, leaving 19 bases between them. Per the germline V gene, CDR1 is SGHRS and CDR2 is YFSETQ. The CDR3 sequence is CASSPGTVLGALHF. Here the CDR3 DNA reads TGCGCCAGCAGCCCAGGGACCGTGTTGGGAGCCCTCCACTTT.

This clonotype was counted a few times. The chain uses TRBV20-1 and TRBJ2-7; the D gene is possibly TRBD2 (6 bases). The germline V gene encodes CDR1 DFQATT and CDR2 SNEGSKA (reference sequence). The CDR3 has 11 residues. The DNA for the CDR3 is TGCAGCGGGTGGAGGGGCGACGAGCAGTACTTC. Translating gives CSGWRGDEQYF.

This sequence joins TRBV9 and TRBJ2-7; possibly TRBD2 for D (5 bases). Germline-derived CDR1 and CDR2 are SGDLS and YYNGEE. Trimming cost V 3 bases and J 5 bases, with 15 bases left between them. This CDR3 has 14 amino acids. DNA of the CDR3: TGTGCCAGCAGCGCCGCTAGCCCTGGGGACGAGCAGTACTTC. Its protein product is CASSAASPGDEQYF.

This clonotype was seen only a few times. The chain uses TRBV20-1 and TRBJ1-1; D might be TRBD1 (6 bases). The CDR3 totals 12 residues. Germline V gene data show CDR1 as DFQATT and CDR2 as SNEGSKA (reference sequence). Trimming removed 6 bases at V and 4 bases at J, with 12 bases between. The CDR3 bases are TGCAGTGCCAAGGGGGGGGGCACTGAAGCTTTCTTT. This encodes CSAKGGGTEAFF.

CDR3 amino acids: CVGQGARGKAFF. Here the CDR3 DNA reads TGTGTTGGACAGGGGGCCAGAGGTAAAGCTTTCTTT. The J gene is TRBJ1-1, the V gene TRBV28; 11 bases align to TRBD1. The CDR3 has 12 residues. Germline lookup yields CDR1 MDHEN and CDR2 SYDVKM.

The chain has TRBV4-2 and TRBJ2-1; D not resolved. Trimming cost V 0 bases and J 7 bases, with 10 bases left between them. Germline V gives CDR1 LGHNA, CDR2 YNFKEQ. The CDR3 has 14 amino acids. The chain's CDR3 is CASSQDRFGNEQFF. In nucleotides, the CDR3 is TGTGCCAGCAGCCAAGACCGGTTTGGGAATGAGCAGTTCTTC.